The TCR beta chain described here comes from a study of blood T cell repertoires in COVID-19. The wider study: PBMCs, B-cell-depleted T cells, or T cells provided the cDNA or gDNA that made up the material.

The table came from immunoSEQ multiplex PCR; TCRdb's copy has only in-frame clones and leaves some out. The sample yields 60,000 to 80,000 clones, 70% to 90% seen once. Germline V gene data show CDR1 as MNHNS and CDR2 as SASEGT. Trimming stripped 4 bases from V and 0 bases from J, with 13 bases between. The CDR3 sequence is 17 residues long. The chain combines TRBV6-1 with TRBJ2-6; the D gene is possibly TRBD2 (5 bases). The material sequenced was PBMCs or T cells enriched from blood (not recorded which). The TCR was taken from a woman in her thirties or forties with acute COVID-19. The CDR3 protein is CASSAGRSTSGANVLTF. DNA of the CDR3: TGTGCCAGCAGTGCGGGAAGGTCGACCTCTGGGGCCAACGTCCTGACTTTC.